This note documents a single TCR beta chain sequence. V was trimmed by 5 bases and J by 5 bases, leaving 10 bases between them. The CDR3 loop spans 12 amino acids. Germline CDR1 is MDHEN and CDR2 is SYDVKM. These data come from a study of blood T cells in healthy people across ages. A second PCR, run for roughly 7 to 12 cycles, used a sample-barcoded 5' primer plus a J-beta primer mix. A 12-random-nucleotide template-switch adaptor tagged each cDNA molecule. In TCRdb, the 5' RACE reads were re-called with MiXCR into one record per CDR3 protein. In the table there are about 1.6 million distinct CDR3 sequences, approximately 32% of which are singletons.

The sequenced material came from blood. This chain connects TRBV28 to TRBJ2-7; possible D gene TRBD2, 6 bases. This clonotype originated in a young woman in good health. The CDR3 sequence is CASSTRLDEQYF. The CDR3 nucleotides read TGTGCCAGCAGTACGAGACTAGACGAGCAGTACTTC. Filled out from reference TRBV28 and TRBJ2-7, the complete variable domain reads DVKVTQSSRYLVKRTGEKVFLECVQDMDHENMFWYRQDPGLGLRLIYFSYDVKMKEKGDIPEGYSVSREKKERFSLILESASTNQTSMYLCASSTRLDEQYFGPGTRLTVT.